This T cell receptor (beta chain) was found in a study of monozygotic twins with inflammatory bowel disease (dated by TCRdb to 2018 to 2020). A note on the overall study: The complete study included around 30 monozygotic twin pairs: 19 IBD-discordant Danish pairs and nine German pairs, of which four were IBD-concordant and five were IBD-discordant. Each individual had, on average, about 151 000 unique TCRalpha sequences and 181 000 unique TCRbeta sequences available for analysis. The search for disease-associated traits relied mainly on comparing, within discordant pairs, IBD patients with their genetically identical healthy co-twins. General conclusions and limits of the study: The results gave no support for a single strong signal or clonotype linked to IBD. Different T cell subtypes could not be distinguished in the analysis. Fewer clonotypes were shared with other individuals by IBD patients than by healthy twins, most markedly in patients showing signs of disease activity. Repertoire similarity did not differ between concordant and discordant twins, possibly due to limited statistical power. IBD patients had lower TCRbeta repertoire diversity, measured by the inverse Simpson index, than their healthy co-twins. Background noise and inter-individual variability may have been introduced into the repertoires by the differing immunosuppressive treatments among patients.

Worth noting for this clonotype: This clone's antigen is unknown.

The CDR3 numbers 13 residues from cysteine through phenylalanine. This entry has no DNA. The germline V gene encodes CDR1 SQVTM and CDR2 ANQGSEA. An approximately 2.6 ml peripheral blood sample was drawn into PAXgene tubes per donor and stored at -80°C. Without any T cell sorting, total RNA was extracted from whole blood using the PAXgene blood miRNA kit on an automated QIAcube. Peripheral blood from monozygotic twin pairs concordant or discordant for inflammatory bowel disease was subjected to deep TCRalpha and TCRbeta repertoire profiling with unique molecular barcoding. Smoking habits were recorded for all twin pairs, and individuals were classified as current, former or never smokers. Receptors were amplified or captured by 5' RACE. For each TCR library, around 3,800 ng of total RNA was used. cDNA was synthesized with SMARTScribe reverse transcriptase in eight separate reactions per sample. During cDNA synthesis, template switching introduced unique molecular identifiers that contained a 6-nucleotide sample barcode. Amplification of TCRalpha and TCRbeta cDNA involved two nested PCRs of 16 and 9 cycles, and each PCR was followed by bead purification. Before amplification, the cDNA was treated with uracil DNA-glycosylase and purified using the QIAquick PCR purification kit. The second PCR added Illumina TruSeq-compatible adapters along with sample-specific barcodes. TapeStation and Qubit were used to check library quality and concentration, and around 4.5 ng of each library went into the pool. The pooled libraries were sequenced with 2 x 100 bp reads and custom sequencing primers on an Illumina HiSeq2500 single-index Rapid Run. The study's processing was this. UMI-based consensus assembly with MiGEC version 1.2.6 was used to correct PCR and sequencing errors. MiXCR version 2.1.1 handled V(D)J alignment, clonotype assembly and CDR3 extraction. To normalise gene usage, clonotype sharing and MAIT/NKT TCR abundance, the analysis used the top 1000, 10 000 and 20 000 clonotypes per sample. Diversity was computed as the inverse Simpson index with the vegan R package after downsampling to 27 000 UMIs. Statistical testing used paired Mann-Whitney U tests on the discordant twin pairs and applied Benjamini-Hochberg correction for multiple testing. The reads, reprocessed by TCRdb, yield one row per CDR3 protein sequence and no DNA. The V and J calls and clone size are TCRdb's, not the authors'. The table kept for this sample lists about 380,000 distinct CDR3 sequences. 2% to 3% of the sample goes to the ten largest clones.

Recombination connected TRBV29-1 to TRBJ2-1; the TCRdb D gene call, TRBD2, has no DNA to confirm it. Sequencing was carried out using blood. This sequence originates from a human donor with ulcerative colitis or Crohn's disease, or a healthy co-twin of an affected twin (not recorded which). This receptor has the CDR3 CSFGRAVGNEQFF.